A selection of T cell receptor beta chains follows, all from one sample in a study of blood T cell repertoires in COVID-19. TCRdb's table, derived via immunoSEQ multiplex PCR, lists solely in-frame clones and lacks some. The sample consists of 200,000 to 250,000 clones, around 86% of them appearing once. Sequencing was done on a sample of peripheral blood. The source of these receptors is a woman in her twenties or thirties who had recovered from COVID-19. CDR3s include the opening cysteine and the closing phenylalanine or tryptophan. Each record gives: J gene, D gene, clone size, V gene, CDR3 DNA, CDR3 protein. A D gene is named only where the DNA matches it firmly. Part of the rows lack a size; the others show once, few, many or a class for expanded clones.

>TRBJ2-5|.|.|TRBV2
TGTGCCAGCAGTGAAAGTGAGGGCAGCTCTCTCAAGTTTGCCCAGTACTTC
CASSESEGSSLKFAQYF
>TRBJ2-2|.|.|TRBV7-2
TGTGCCAGCAGCTTAAGCCTAGCGAGGGGGCCGAGCACCGGGGAGCTGTTTTTT
CASSLSLARGPSTGELFF
>TRBJ2-4|TRBD1|.|TRBV6-4
TGTGCCAGCAGGATGGACAGGGTATGGTTTGTTGCCAAAAACATTCAGTACTTC
CASRMDRVWFVAKNIQYF
>TRBJ2-3|TRBD1|once|TRBV6-4
TGTGCCAGCAGTGACTCGATAGGGGGCAACACAGATACGCAGTATTTT
CASSDSIGGNTDTQYF
>TRBJ1-1|TRBD1|.|TRBV2
TGTGCCAGCAAGCGGAGGTTTTTAGGGACAGGGGATTGGAACACTGAAGCTTTCTTT
CASKRRFLGTGDWNTEAFF
>TRBJ1-2|.|.|TRBV2
TGTGCCAGTCGAACATTCGAAGGCTACACCTTC
CASRTFEGYTF
>TRBJ2-1|.|.|TRBV12-3/TRBV12-4
TGTGCCACCTCTCAGGGGCTTGGTGAGCAGTTCTTC
CATSQGLGEQFF
>TRBJ1-2|.|once|TRBV2
TGTGCCAGCAGGTCTCGGGAACTGGCCTATGGCTACACCTTC
CASRSRELAYGYTF
>TRBJ1-1|.|few|TRBV12-3/TRBV12-4
TGTGCCAGCAGTGCCCAGGGTACTGAAGCTTTCTTT
CASSAQGTEAFF
>TRBJ2-5|.|.|TRBV21-1
TGTGCCAGCAGCAAAAGAAGGAGACTAGGGACCCACCAAGAGACCCAGTACTTC
CASSKRRRLGTHQETQYF
>TRBJ1-1|TRBD1|.|TRBV16
TGTGCCAGCAGCCTTTGGACAGGGAACACTGAAGCTTTCTTT
CASSLWTGNTEAFF
>TRBJ1-5|TRBD1|.|TRBV6-5
TGTGCCAGCAGTCAACCAGGGGGCGCCGGGCAGCCCCAGCATTTT
CASSQPGGAGQPQHF
>TRBJ2-7|.|.|TRBV19
TGTGCCAGTAGTATGCTGAGGACGGGAATCACGTACTTC
CASSMLRTGITYF
>TRBJ1-3|.|.|TRBV7-6
TGTGCCAGCAGCTTAGGGGCAGGGGCCATCGGAAACACCATATATTTT
CASSLGAGAIGNTIYF
>TRBJ1-1|TRBD1|.|TRBV13
TGTGCCAGCAGCTCGGACAGGGGAAGGAACACTGAAGCTTTCTTT
CASSSDRGRNTEAFF
>TRBJ1-1|TRBD1|few|TRBV7-2
TGTGCCAGCAGCCCATTACAGGGGCCGGCGACTCTGAACACTGAAGCTTTCTTT
CASSPLQGPATLNTEAFF
>TRBJ2-3|.|.|TRBV18
TGTGCCAGCTCCTCAAGCTCACGGGATACGCAGTATTTT
CASSSSSRDTQYF
>TRBJ2-3|TRBD2|.|TRBV6-5
TGTGCCACCGGACTAGCGGGGGGCCCAGATACGCAGTATTTT
CATGLAGGPDTQYF
>TRBJ1-4|.|.|TRBV5-1
TGCGCCAGCAGCTTCGACAGTACCTATGCAACTAATGAAAAACTGTTTTTT
CASSFDSTYATNEKLFF
>TRBJ1-1|.|.|TRBV4-2
TGTGCCAGCAGCCTCGACAGGACAATGAACACTGAAGCTTTCTTT
CASSLDRTMNTEAFF
>TRBJ1-1|.|.|TRBV5-4
TGTGCCAGCAGCTTGTCCCAGGCCACTGAAGCTTTCTTT
CASSLSQATEAFF
>TRBJ2-5|.|.|TRBV4-2
TGTGCCAGCAGCCAAGAGGCCGGGACTTCGGGAGAGGAGACCCAGTACTTC
CASSQEAGTSGEETQYF
>TRBJ1-1|.|.|TRBV2
TGTGCCAGCAGTGAGGGTAGGGGCACTGAAGCTTTCTTT
CASSEGRGTEAFF
>TRBJ2-7|TRBD1|.|TRBV7-9
TGTGCCAGCAGCTTAGGCGGACAGGGATGGGAGCAGTACTTC
CASSLGGQGWEQYF
>TRBJ2-3|TRBD1|.|TRBV5-1
TGCGCCAGCAGCATAGGACAGGGCACAGATACGCAGTATTTT
CASSIGQGTDTQYF
>TRBJ2-3|.|.|TRBV21-1
TGTGCCAGCAGCAAACGAGGGGGACTAGCGGGAGCCGAGGACACAGATACGCAGTATTTT
CASSKRGGLAGAEDTDTQYF
>TRBJ1-1|.|.|TRBV9
TGTGCCAGCAGCGTAGCTCCGGGGGTCACTGAAGCTTTCTTT
CASSVAPGVTEAFF
>TRBJ2-7|.|.|TRBV6-6
TGTGCCAGCAGTTACCCTGTGGGGCCCTCCAACGAGCAGTACTTC
CASSYPVGPSNEQYF
>TRBJ1-5|TRBD1|.|TRBV3-1/TRBV3-2
TGTGCCAGCAGCTCTACAGGGGGTAGCAATCAGCCCCAGCATTTT
CASSSTGGSNQPQHF
>TRBJ1-6|.|.|TRBV11-2
TGTGCCAGCAGCTTAGAGGCAGCTAGCGCCTCACCCCTCCACTTT
CASSLEAASASPLHF
>TRBJ2-7|TRBD1|.|TRBV5-1
TGCGCCAGCAGTCGAGACAGGGGTAACGAGCAGTACTTC
CASSRDRGNEQYF
>TRBJ1-2|.|.|TRBV15
TGTGCCACCAGCAGAGATTGGGAACAGGGTTTGGCTGGCTACACCTTC
CATSRDWEQGLAGYTF
>TRBJ2-5|TRBD1|.|TRBV25-1
TGTGCCAGCAGTTGGGGGATGACAGGGTTGGGGGAGACCCAGTACTTC
CASSWGMTGLGETQYF
>TRBJ2-7|TRBD2|.|TRBV18
TGTGCCAGCTCACCTTCACACCTTGGACTAGCGGGGTCATCCTACGAGCAGTACTTC
CASSPSHLGLAGSSYEQYF
>TRBJ2-2|TRBD2|.|TRBV20-1
TGCAGTGCTAGTGGACCGGGACTAGCCCGGCCCGGGGAGCTGTTTTTT
CSASGPGLARPGELFF
>TRBJ1-6|.|.|TRBV5-5
TGTGCCAGTCTTAAGACAGACTATAATTCACCCCTCCACTTT
CASLKTDYNSPLHF
>TRBJ1-2|.|.|TRBV5-1
TGCGCCAGCAGCTCGGGGGGCCAAATCGACTATGGCTACACCTTC
CASSSGGQIDYGYTF
>TRBJ2-6|.|.|TRBV5-1
TGCGCCAGCGGGAGTCAGCTTACTGTCTCTGGGGCCAACGTCCTGACTTTC
CASGSQLTVSGANVLTF
>TRBJ2-7|.|.|TRBV2
TGTGCCAGCAGTGGTCACAGCTCCTACGAGCAGTACTTC
CASSGHSSYEQYF
>TRBJ2-4|.|.|TRBV4-2
TGTGCCAGCAGCCCCGAATATAGCGGAGCCAAAAACATTCAGTACTTC
CASSPEYSGAKNIQYF
>TRBJ2-7|.|.|TRBV7-3
TGTGCCAGCAGCCCCGGGGGGCCCTCCTACGAGCAGTACTTC
CASSPGGPSYEQYF
>TRBJ2-5|TRBD1|.|TRBV6-5
TGTGCCAGCAGGGGACAGGGTTTTCAAGAGACCCAGTACTTC
CASRGQGFQETQYF
>TRBJ1-1|.|.|TRBV4-3
TGCGCCAGCAGCCAAGATCCCACAGGGCCGAACACTGAAGCTTTCTTT
CASSQDPTGPNTEAFF
>TRBJ2-5|TRBD1|.|TRBV7-9
TGTGCCAGCAGCTTCCGGGCGGACAGGGGTCAAGAGACCCAGTACTTC
CASSFRADRGQETQYF
>TRBJ2-1|.|.|TRBV9
TGTGCCAGCAGCGCAGGCACCGGGACTGGGTACAATGAGCAGTTCTTC
CASSAGTGTGYNEQFF
>TRBJ1-2|TRBD1|once|TRBV10-3
TGTGCCATCAGTGAGTCGGACAGGAGTTTCTATGGCTACACCTTC
CAISESDRSFYGYTF